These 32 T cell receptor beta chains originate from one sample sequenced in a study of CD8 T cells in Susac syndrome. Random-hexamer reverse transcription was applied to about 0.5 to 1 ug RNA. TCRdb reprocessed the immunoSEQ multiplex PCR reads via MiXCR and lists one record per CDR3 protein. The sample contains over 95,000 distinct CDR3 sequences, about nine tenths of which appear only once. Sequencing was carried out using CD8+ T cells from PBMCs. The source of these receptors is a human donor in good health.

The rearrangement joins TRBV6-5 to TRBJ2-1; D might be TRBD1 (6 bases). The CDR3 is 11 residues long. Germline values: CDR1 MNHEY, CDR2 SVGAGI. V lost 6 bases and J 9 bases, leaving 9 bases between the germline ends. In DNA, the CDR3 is TGTGCCAGCAGACAGGGTTCTGAGCAGTTCTTC. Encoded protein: CASRQGSEQFF.

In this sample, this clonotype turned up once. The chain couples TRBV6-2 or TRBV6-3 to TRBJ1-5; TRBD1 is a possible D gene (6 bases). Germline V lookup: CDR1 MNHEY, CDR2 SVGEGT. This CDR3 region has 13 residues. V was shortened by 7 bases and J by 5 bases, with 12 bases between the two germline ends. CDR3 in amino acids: CASTDSSDQPQHF. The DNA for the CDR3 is TGTGCCAGCACGGACAGTAGTGATCAGCCCCAGCATTTT.

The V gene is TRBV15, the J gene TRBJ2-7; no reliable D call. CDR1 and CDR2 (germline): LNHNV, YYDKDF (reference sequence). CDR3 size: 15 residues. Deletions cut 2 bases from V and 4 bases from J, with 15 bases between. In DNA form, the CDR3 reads TGTGCCACCAGCAGACCCCATCCCTTCGGGTACGAGCAGTACTTC. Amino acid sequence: CATSRPHPFGYEQYF.

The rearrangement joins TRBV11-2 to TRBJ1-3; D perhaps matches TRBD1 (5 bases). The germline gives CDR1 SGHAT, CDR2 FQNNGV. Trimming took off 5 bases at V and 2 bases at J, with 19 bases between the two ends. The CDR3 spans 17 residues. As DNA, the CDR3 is TGTGCCAGCAGCAGACATGGGGGGGTATCCACTGGAAACACCATATATTTT. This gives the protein CASSRHGGVSTGNTIYF.

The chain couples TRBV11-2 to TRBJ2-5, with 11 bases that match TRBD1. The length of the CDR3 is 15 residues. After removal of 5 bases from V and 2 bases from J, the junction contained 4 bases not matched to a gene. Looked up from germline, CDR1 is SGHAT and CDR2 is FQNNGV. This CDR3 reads CASSLGTGGQETQYF. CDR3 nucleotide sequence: TGTGCCAGCAGCCTAGGGACAGGGGGGCAAGAGACCCAGTACTTC.

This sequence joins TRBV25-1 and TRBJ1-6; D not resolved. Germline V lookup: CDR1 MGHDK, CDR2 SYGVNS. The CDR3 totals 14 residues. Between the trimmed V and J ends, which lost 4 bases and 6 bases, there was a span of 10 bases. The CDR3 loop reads CASSAGVSNSPLHF. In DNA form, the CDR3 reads TGTGCCAGCAGTGCAGGAGTATCTAATTCACCCCTCCACTTT.

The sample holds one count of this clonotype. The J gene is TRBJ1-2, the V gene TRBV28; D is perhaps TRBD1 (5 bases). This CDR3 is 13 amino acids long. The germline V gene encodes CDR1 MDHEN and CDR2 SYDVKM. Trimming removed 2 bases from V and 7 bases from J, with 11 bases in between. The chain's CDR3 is CASSLAGEGGYTF. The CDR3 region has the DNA TGTGCCAGCAGTTTAGCGGGGGAAGGTGGCTACACCTTC.

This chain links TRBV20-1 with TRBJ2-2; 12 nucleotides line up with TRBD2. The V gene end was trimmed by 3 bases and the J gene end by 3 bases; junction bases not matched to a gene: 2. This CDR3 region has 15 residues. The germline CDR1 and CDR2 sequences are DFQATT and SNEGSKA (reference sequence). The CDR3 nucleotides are TGCAGTGCTAGCAGACTAGCGGGAGACACCGGGGAGCTGTTTTTT. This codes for CSASRLAGDTGELFF.

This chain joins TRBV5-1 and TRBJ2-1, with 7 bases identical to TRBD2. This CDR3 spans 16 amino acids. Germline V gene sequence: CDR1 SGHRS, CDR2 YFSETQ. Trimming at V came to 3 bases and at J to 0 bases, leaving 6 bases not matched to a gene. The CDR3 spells CASSSGTTPSYNEQFF. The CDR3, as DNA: TGCGCCAGCAGCTCGGGGACTACCCCCTCCTACAATGAGCAGTTCTTC.

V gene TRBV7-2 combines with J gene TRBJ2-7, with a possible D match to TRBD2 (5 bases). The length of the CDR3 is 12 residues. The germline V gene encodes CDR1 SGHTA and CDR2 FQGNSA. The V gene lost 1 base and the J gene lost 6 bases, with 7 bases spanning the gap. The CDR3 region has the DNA TGTGCCAGCAGCTTAGGACTACTCGAGCAGTACTTC. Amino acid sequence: CASSLGLLEQYF.

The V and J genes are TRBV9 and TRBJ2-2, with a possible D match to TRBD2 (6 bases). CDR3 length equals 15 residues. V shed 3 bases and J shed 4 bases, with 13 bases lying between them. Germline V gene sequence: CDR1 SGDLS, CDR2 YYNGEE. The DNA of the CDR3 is TGTGCCAGCAGCGAGGGCGGGACGCTCACCGGGGAGCTGTTTTTT. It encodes CASSEGGTLTGELFF.

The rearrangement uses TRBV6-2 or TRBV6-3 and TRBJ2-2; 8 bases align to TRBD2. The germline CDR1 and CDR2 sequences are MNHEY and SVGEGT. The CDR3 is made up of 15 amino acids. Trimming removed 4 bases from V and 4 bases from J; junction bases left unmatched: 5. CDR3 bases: TGTGCCAGCAGTTGGATCGGGGGGGGCACCGGGGAGCTGTTTTTT. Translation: CASSWIGGGTGELFF.

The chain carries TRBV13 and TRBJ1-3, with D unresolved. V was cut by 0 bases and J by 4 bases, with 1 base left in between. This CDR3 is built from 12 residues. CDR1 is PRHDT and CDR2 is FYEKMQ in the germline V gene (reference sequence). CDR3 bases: TGTGCCAGCAGCTTAGGCGGAAACACCATATATTTT. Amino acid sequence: CASSLGGNTIYF.

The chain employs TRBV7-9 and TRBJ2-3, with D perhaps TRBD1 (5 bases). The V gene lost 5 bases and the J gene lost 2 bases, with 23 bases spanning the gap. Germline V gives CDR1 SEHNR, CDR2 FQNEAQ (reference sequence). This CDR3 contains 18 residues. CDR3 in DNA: TGTGCCAGCAGCCACCCGAACGAGGCAGGGTTGGTCACAGATACGCAGTATTTT. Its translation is CASSHPNEAGLVTDTQYF.

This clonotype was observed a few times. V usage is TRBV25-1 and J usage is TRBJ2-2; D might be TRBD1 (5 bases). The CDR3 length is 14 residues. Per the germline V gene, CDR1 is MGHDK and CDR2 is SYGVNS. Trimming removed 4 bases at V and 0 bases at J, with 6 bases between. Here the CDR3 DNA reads TGTGCCAGCAGTGCGACAGCGAACACCGGGGAGCTGTTTTTT. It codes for CASSATANTGELFF.

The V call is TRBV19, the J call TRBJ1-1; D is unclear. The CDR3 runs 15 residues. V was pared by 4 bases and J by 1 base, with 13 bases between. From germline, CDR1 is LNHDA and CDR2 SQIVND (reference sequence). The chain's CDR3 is CASSKASGENTEAFF. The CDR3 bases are TGTGCCAGTAGTAAGGCGTCGGGCGAGAACACTGAAGCTTTCTTT.

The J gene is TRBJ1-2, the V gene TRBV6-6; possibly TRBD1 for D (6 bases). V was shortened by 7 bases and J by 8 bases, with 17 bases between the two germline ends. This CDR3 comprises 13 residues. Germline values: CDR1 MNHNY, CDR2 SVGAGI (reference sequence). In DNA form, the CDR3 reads TGTGCCAGCAACGGGGGCAGCGCCGGAGGCTACACCTTC. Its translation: CASNGGSAGGYTF.

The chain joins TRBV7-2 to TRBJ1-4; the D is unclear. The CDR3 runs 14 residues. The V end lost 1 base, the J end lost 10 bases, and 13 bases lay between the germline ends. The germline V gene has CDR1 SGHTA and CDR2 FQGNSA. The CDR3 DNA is TGTGCCAGCAGCTTAGGGGTCTCCGAGGGAAAACTGTTTTTT. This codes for CASSLGVSEGKLFF. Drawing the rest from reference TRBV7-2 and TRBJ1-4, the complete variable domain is GAGVSQSPSNKVTEKGKDVELRCDPISGHTALYWYRQSLGQGLEFLIYFQGNSAPDKSGLPSDRFSAERTGGSVSTLTIQRTQQEDSAVYLCASSLGVSEGKLFFGSGTQLSVL.

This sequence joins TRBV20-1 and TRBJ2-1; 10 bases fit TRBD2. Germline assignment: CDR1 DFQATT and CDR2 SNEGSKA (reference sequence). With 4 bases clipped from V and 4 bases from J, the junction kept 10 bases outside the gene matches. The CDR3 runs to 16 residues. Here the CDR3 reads CSAKTALAGEYNEQFF. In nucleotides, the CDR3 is TGCAGTGCTAAGACTGCGCTAGCGGGGGAATACAATGAGCAGTTCTTC.

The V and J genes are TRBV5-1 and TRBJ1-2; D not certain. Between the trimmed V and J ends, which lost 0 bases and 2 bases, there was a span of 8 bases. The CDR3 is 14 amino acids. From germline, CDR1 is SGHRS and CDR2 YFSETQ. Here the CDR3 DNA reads TGCGCCAGCAGCTTGGGTGACACCAACTATGGCTACACCTTC. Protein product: CASSLGDTNYGYTF. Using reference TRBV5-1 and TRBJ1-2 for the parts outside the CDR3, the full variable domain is KAGVTQTPRYLIKTRGQQVTLSCSPISGHRSVSWYQQTPGQGLQFLFEYFSETQRNKGNFPGRFSGRQFSNSRSEMNVSTLELGDSALYLCASSLGDTNYGYTFGSGTRLTVV.

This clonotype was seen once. The CDR3 nucleotides read TGCGCCAGCAGCCAAGATCCCCCCCCGGGCAATCAGCCCCAGCATTTT. Translated, it gives CASSQDPPPGNQPQHF. The gene calls are TRBV4-3 and TRBJ1-5, with unresolved D. The ends were cut back, 0 bases at V and 2 bases at J, with 11 bases in the middle. The CDR3 has 16 amino acids. In germline, CDR1 is LGHNA, CDR2 YSLEER.

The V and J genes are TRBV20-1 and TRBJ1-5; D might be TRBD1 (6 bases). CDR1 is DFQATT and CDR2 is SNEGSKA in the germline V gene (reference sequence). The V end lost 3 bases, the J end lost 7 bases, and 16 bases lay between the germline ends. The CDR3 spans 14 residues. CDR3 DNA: TGCAGTGCTAGTCAGGGGCAGGTTTTACAGCCCCAGCATTTT. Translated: CSASQGQVLQPQHF.

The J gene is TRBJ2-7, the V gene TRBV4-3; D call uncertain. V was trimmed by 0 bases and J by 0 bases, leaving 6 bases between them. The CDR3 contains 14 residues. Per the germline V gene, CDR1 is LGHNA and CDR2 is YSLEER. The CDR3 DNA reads TGCGCCAGCAGCCAAGATTTCAGCTCCTACGAGCAGTACTTC. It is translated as CASSQDFSSYEQYF.

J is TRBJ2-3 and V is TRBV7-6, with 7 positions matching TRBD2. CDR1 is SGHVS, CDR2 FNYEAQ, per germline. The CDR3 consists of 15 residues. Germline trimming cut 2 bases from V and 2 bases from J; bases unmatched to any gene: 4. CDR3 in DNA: TGTGCCAGCAGCTTACTAGCGGAAGTCACAGATACGCAGTATTTT. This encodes CASSLLAEVTDTQYF. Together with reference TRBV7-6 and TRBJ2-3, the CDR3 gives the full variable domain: GAGVSQSPRYKVTKRGQDVALRCDPISGHVSLYWYRQALGQGPEFLTYFNYEAQQDKSGLPNDRFSAERPEGSISTLTIQRTEQRDSAMYRCASSLLAEVTDTQYFGPGTRLTVL.

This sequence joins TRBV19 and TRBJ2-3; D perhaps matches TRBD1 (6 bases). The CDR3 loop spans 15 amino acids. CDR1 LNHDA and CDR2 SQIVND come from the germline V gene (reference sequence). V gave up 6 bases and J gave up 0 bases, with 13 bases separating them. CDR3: CASSHGTRSTDTQYF. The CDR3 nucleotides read TGTGCCAGTAGCCACGGGACACGAAGCACAGATACGCAGTATTTT. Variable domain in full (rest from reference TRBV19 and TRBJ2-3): DGGITQSPKYLFRKEGQNVTLSCEQNLNHDAMYWYRQDPGQGLRLIYYSQIVNDFQKGDIAEGYSVSREKKESFPLTVTSAQKNPTAFYLCASSHGTRSTDTQYFGPGTRLTVL.

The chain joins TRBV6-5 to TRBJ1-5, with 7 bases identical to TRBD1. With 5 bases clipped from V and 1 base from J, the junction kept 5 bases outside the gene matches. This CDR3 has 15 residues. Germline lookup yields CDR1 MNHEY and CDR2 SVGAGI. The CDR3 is CASSAKGASNQPQHF. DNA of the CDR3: TGTGCCAGCAGTGCCAAGGGGGCGAGCAATCAGCCCCAGCATTTT.

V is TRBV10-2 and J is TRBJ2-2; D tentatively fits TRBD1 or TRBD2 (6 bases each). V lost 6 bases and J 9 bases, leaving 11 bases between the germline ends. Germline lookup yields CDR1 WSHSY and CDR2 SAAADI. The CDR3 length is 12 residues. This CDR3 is CASSIGGRELFF. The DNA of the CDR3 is TGCGCCAGCAGCATAGGGGGGAGGGAGCTGTTTTTT.

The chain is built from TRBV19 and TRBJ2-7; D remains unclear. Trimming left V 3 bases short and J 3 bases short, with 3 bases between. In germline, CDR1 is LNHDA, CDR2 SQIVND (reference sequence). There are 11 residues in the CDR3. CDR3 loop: CASSMHYEQYF. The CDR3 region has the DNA TGTGCCAGTAGTATGCACTACGAGCAGTACTTC. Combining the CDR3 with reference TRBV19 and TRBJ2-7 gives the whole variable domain DGGITQSPKYLFRKEGQNVTLSCEQNLNHDAMYWYRQDPGQGLRLIYYSQIVNDFQKGDIAEGYSVSREKKESFPLTVTSAQKNPTAFYLCASSMHYEQYFGPGTRLTVT.

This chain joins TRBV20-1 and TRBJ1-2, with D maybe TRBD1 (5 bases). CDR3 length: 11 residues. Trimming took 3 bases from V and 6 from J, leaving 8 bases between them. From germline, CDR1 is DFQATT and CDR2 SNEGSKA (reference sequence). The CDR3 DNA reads TGCAGTGCTAGGGGGACTGATGGCTACACCTTC. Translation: CSARGTDGYTF.

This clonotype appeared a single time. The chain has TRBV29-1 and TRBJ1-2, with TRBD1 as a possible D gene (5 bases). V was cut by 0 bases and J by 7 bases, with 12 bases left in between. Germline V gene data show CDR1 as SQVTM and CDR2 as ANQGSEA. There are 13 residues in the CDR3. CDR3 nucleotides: TGCAGCGTTGAAGATTCAGGGTTTAGTGGCTACACCTTC. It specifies CSVEDSGFSGYTF.

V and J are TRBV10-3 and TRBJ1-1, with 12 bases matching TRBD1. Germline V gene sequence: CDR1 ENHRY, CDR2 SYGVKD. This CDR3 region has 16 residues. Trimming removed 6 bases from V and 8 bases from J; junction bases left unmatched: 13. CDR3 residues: CAIRSGTGGPGEEAFF. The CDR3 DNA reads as TGTGCCATCAGATCCGGGACAGGGGGCCCGGGCGAAGAAGCTTTCTTT.

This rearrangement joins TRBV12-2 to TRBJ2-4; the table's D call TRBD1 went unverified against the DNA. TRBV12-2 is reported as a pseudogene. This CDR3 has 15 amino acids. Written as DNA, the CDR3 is TGTGCAAGTCGCTACGACAGACTAGCCAAAAACATTCAGTACTTC. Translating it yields CASRYDRLAKNIQYF.